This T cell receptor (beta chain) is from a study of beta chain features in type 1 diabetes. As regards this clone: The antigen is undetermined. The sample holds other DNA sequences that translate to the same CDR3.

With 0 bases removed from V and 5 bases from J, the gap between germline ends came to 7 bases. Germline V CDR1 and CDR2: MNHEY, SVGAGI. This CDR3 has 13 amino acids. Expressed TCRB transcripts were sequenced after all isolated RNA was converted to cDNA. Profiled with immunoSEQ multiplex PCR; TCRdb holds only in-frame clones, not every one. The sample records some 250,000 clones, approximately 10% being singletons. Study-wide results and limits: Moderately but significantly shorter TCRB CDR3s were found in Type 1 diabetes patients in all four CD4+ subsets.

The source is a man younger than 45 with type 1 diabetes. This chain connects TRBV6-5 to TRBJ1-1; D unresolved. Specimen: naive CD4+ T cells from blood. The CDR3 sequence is CASSYSRVTEAFF. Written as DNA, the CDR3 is TGTGCCAGCAGTTACTCGAGAGTGACTGAAGCTTTCTTT.